This record concerns one TCR beta chain sequence. The data derive from a study of blood T cell repertoires in COVID-19. TCRdb keeps only in-frame clones here, not all; method: immunoSEQ multiplex PCR. The sample has fewer than 90,000 clones; 65% to 80% are singletons. Sequencing used peripheral blood. The source of this sequence is a human donor in a cohort sampled during active COVID-19.

The CDR3 coding sequence is TGTGCCAGCAGCGTCCTCGACAGGAGCGGGAGCTCCTACAATGAGCAGTTCTTC. This sequence encodes CASSVLDRSGSSYNEQFF. The chain has TRBV9 and TRBJ2-1, with 8 bases aligning to TRBD2. Per the germline V gene, CDR1 is SGDLS and CDR2 is YYNGEE. V trimming: 2 bases; J trimming: 0 bases; junction bases outside the gene matches: 10. The CDR3 runs 18 residues.